The T cell receptor beta chain described here comes from a study of shared T cell receptors in the human thymus. The table came from immunoSEQ multiplex PCR; TCRdb's copy has only in-frame clones and leaves some out. The sample gives more than 550,000 clones, 80% to 90% of which show up once; around 0.0094% is in the top ten. This CDR3 contains 13 residues. The V gene's germline CDR1 is SNHLY and CDR2 FYNNEI. Trimming removed 5 bases from V and 5 bases from J; junction bases left unmatched: 3. This same sample was also part of a study on human thymus T cells. That investigation notes: Infants, healthy and Finnish, who were having corrective surgery for congenital heart defects served as donors. Thymic tissue was derived from resections collected during corrective heart surgery. Overlap was high between thymic repertoires from unrelated individuals, as reported in related research.

V and J are TRBV2 and TRBJ1-2; TRBD1 aligns across 9 bases. This TCR derives from a girl in the first two years of life with a congenital heart defect. Source material: thymocytes. In nucleotides, the CDR3 is TGTGCCAGCAGTCCCGGGACAGGGTATGGCTACACCTTC. Protein product: CASSPGTGYGYTF.